This T cell receptor beta chain was captured in a study of OX40 agonist ivuxolimab in advanced cancers. Profiled with immunoSEQ multiplex PCR; TCRdb holds only in-frame clones, not every one. The data hold approximately 94,000 clones, with roughly 80% observed a single time. This CDR3 is built from 14 residues. After removal of 4 bases from V and 5 bases from J, the junction contained 3 bases not matched to a gene. Germline V gene data show CDR1 as SGHTA and CDR2 as FQGNSA. The chain carries TRBV7-2 and TRBJ1-5, with TRBD1 identical over 9 bases. This clonotype was sampled from an adult with an advanced solid tumor such as melanoma, head and neck, liver or kidney cancer. The specimen comprised CD4+ or CD8+ T cells sorted from blood, sampled in a trial of the OX40 agonist ivuxolimab. CDR3 coding DNA: TGTGCCAGCAGCTCGGGACAGGGCCATCAGCCCCAGCATTTT. Translated, it gives CASSSGQGHQPQHF.